These 19 T cell receptor beta chains share one sample of origin, sequenced in a study of cytomegalovirus exposure and HLA in healthy donors. PCR primers comprised 60 Vbeta and 13 Jbeta primers. Clones were read by immunoSEQ multiplex PCR, and TCRdb kept only the in-frame ones, dropping some. The table has under 200,000 clones, over 60% seen once. Material for sequencing was PBMCs. The receptors come from a man aged 50 to 60 in good health and CMV-seropositive.

V is TRBV7-3 and J is TRBJ2-1; 10 bases align to TRBD1. The CDR3 sequence is 15 residues long. Germline V gives CDR1 SGHTA, CDR2 FQGTGA. Trimming took 5 bases from V and 7 from J; bases not matched to a gene: 8. CDR3 protein: CASSKGGQGKNEQFF. The CDR3 region has the DNA TGTGCCAGCAGCAAAGGGGGACAGGGGAAGAATGAGCAGTTCTTC.

The chain carries TRBV9 and TRBJ2-6; 7 positions agree with TRBD1. V trimming: 0 bases; J trimming: 0 bases; junction bases outside the gene matches: 3. CDR1 and CDR2 (germline): SGDLS, YYNGEE. This CDR3 has 17 amino acids. CDR3 sequence: CASSVGTGHSGANVLTF. CDR3 bases: TGTGCCAGCAGCGTAGGGACAGGCCACTCTGGGGCCAACGTCCTGACTTTC.

The chain joins TRBV5-6 to TRBJ1-1; 11 bases are a match to TRBD1. Germline V lookup: CDR1 SGHDT, CDR2 YYEEEE. With V trimmed by 4 bases and J by 5 bases, 4 bases remained unmatched. CDR3 length equals 14 residues. CDR3 region: CASSHGTGGTEAFF. In nucleotides, the CDR3 is TGTGCCAGCAGCCACGGGACAGGGGGGACTGAAGCTTTCTTT.

In its sample, this clone was seen a few times. V gene TRBV12-5 combines with J gene TRBJ1-6; D is uncertain. Germline CDR1 reads LGHNT; CDR2 reads FRNRAP. This CDR3 spans 13 amino acids. Trimming removed 1 base at V and 9 bases at J, with 7 bases between. The CDR3 DNA reads TGTGCTAGTGGTTTGGGGCCAGGTTCACCCCTCCACTTT. Amino acids: CASGLGPGSPLHF.

The genes are TRBV30 and TRBJ2-3; D possibly corresponds to TRBD1 (6 bases). V was clipped by 1 base and J by 2 bases, with 16 bases between them. The germline gives CDR1 GTSNPN, CDR2 SVGIG (reference sequence). This CDR3 is 16 amino acids long. As DNA, the CDR3 is TGTGCCTGGAGTGGGGGGACACCTCTATACACAGATACGCAGTATTTT. It specifies CAWSGGTPLYTDTQYF.

The V call is TRBV7-9, the J call TRBJ1-4, with unresolved D. This CDR3 is built from 14 residues. Germline CDR1 and CDR2: SEHNR and FQNEAQ (reference sequence). Trimming pared 4 bases from V and 8 bases from J, leaving 14 bases between. This CDR3 reads CASSSAGRLEKLFF. In nucleotides, the CDR3 is TGTGCCAGCAGCTCAGCGGGGAGATTAGAAAAACTGTTTTTT.

This clone has a single count. The rearrangement joins TRBV4-1 to TRBJ1-4; no reliable D call. Germline V gene lookup returns CDR1 MGHRA and CDR2 YSYEKL. The ends were cut back, 0 bases at V and 8 bases at J, with 16 bases in the middle. The CDR3 covers 16 residues. CDR3: CASSQEGWAQMEKLFF. DNA for the CDR3: TGCGCCAGCAGCCAAGAAGGCTGGGCACAGATGGAAAAACTGTTTTTT.

This sequence joins TRBV7-9 and TRBJ2-5, with D unresolved. V was clipped by 5 bases and J by 5 bases, with 9 bases between them. Looked up from germline, CDR1 is SEHNR and CDR2 is FQNEAQ (reference sequence). The CDR3 loop spans 12 amino acids. Here the CDR3 reads CASSRIGETQYF. In DNA form, the CDR3 reads TGTGCCAGCAGCCGCATCGGGGAGACCCAGTACTTC.

This chain links TRBV2 with TRBJ2-7; 9 nucleotides line up with TRBD2. Germline V gene sequence: CDR1 SNHLY, CDR2 FYNNEI. The CDR3 loop spans 15 amino acids. Trimming took 4 bases from V and 6 from J; bases not matched to a gene: 10. CDR3 nucleotide sequence: TGTGCCAGCAGTGGGACTAGCGTCCGCCAAGTCGAGCAGTACTTC. Amino acids: CASSGTSVRQVEQYF.

This clone was recorded only once. V usage is TRBV28 and J usage is TRBJ1-5, with a tentative D call TRBD1 (5 bases). The germline V gene encodes CDR1 MDHEN and CDR2 SYDVKM. CDR3 length equals 16 residues. V lost 3 bases, J lost 2 bases, and 14 bases lay in between. The CDR3 protein is CASSFGGWSGNQPQHF. Written as DNA, the CDR3 is TGTGCCAGCAGTTTCGGGGGGTGGAGTGGCAATCAGCCCCAGCATTTT.

The chain uses TRBV7-8 and TRBJ1-5; no clear D. V was shortened by 1 base and J by 9 bases, with 7 bases between the two germline ends. Germline CDR1 reads SGHVS; CDR2 reads FQNEAQ. The CDR3 spans 12 residues. The CDR3: CASSLDLRPQHF. The CDR3 nucleotides are TGTGCCAGCAGCTTAGATCTCAGGCCCCAGCATTTT.

This clone was found once. This chain joins TRBV7-6 and TRBJ2-2; 10 bases match TRBD2. The CDR3 length is 19 residues. V lost 4 bases and J lost 0; bases outside the gene matches: 11. From germline, CDR1 is SGHVS and CDR2 FNYEAQ. Written as DNA, the CDR3 is TGTGCCAGCAGCTATCCCAGGACTAGCGGATTCGCGAACACCGGGGAGCTGTTTTTT. As protein: CASSYPRTSGFANTGELFF.

The chain is built from TRBV10-1 and TRBJ2-7; TRBD1 might be the D (5 bases). CDR3 length: 16 amino acids. Per germline, CDR1 WNHNN and CDR2 SYGVQD (reference sequence). V gave up 6 bases and J gave up 2 bases, with 20 bases separating them. This chain's CDR3 is CASSRNLNRKTYEQYV. Written as DNA, the CDR3 is TGCGCCAGCAGCCGTAACCTAAACAGGAAAACCTACGAGCAGTACGTC.

CDR3 sequence (DNA): TGTGCCAGCAGCCTTCGACAGGGAAACTCTGGAAACACCATATATTTT. This translates into CASSLRQGNSGNTIYF. V and J are TRBV9 and TRBJ1-3, with 7 positions matching TRBD1. CDR1 and CDR2 from the germline V gene are SGDLS and YYNGEE. The CDR3 totals 16 residues. The V gene end was trimmed by 4 bases and the J gene end by 0 bases; junction bases not matched to a gene: 7.

The chain has TRBV27 and TRBJ2-1; D possibly corresponds to TRBD2 (7 bases). The CDR3 is 12 residues long. Germline loops: CDR1 MNHEY, CDR2 SMNVEV (reference sequence). Between the trimmed V and J ends, which lost 4 bases and 16 bases, there was a span of 17 bases. The CDR3 reads CASSSGHGGLFF. CDR3 coding DNA: TGTGCCAGCAGTTCCGGACACGGGGGGCTATTCTTC.

The table lists this clone with a count of one. The chain combines TRBV5-1 with TRBJ2-1, with TRBD2 matching over 13 bases. Germline values: CDR1 SGHRS, CDR2 YFSETQ. V was pared by 4 bases and J by 0 bases, with 10 bases of the junction left unmatched. This CDR3 has 19 residues. The CDR3 region has the DNA TGCGCCAGCAGCGGGGGACTAGCGGGGCAGCCGGACTCCTACAATGAGCAGTTCTTC. The encoded protein is CASSGGLAGQPDSYNEQFF.

The chain couples TRBV18 to TRBJ1-3; tentatively, D is TRBD1 (5 bases). Trimming left V 5 bases short and J 0 bases short, with 14 bases between. The CDR3 length is 16 residues. CDR1 is KGHSH and CDR2 is LQKENI in the germline V gene. The CDR3 nucleotides read TGTGCCAGCTCAGCCGGGACTGACATCTCTGGAAACACCATATATTTT. It codes for CASSAGTDISGNTIYF.

The chain joins TRBV29-1 to TRBJ1-2; D uncertain. V gave up 5 bases and J gave up 1 base, with 8 bases separating them. This CDR3 contains 12 residues. Per the germline V gene, CDR1 is SQVTM and CDR2 is ANQGSEA. The CDR3 DNA is TGCAGCGTTCCTAAATATAACTATGGCTACACCTTC. It codes for CSVPKYNYGYTF.

The CDR3 DNA is TGTGCCAGCAGTGAACGGGACAGGGGGGGTTACACCGGGGAGCTGTTTTTT. Translation gives CASSERDRGGYTGELFF. This chain joins TRBV6-1 and TRBJ2-2; 11 nucleotides match TRBD1. In germline, CDR1 is MNHNS, CDR2 SASEGT. The V segment lost 2 bases and the J segment 3 bases; nucleotides outside the gene matches: 5. The CDR3 covers 17 residues.